This T cell receptor beta chain was sequenced during a study of shared clonotypes between healthy human individuals. Study details: CD4 naive and CD4 memory each took three plates per donor, while CD8 naive took two and CD8 memory one. General study points: Although depth was large, rarefaction showed that sequencing of the sorted subsets was incomplete. The authors expected sequencing depth to affect clonotype sharing among donors.

Germline lookup yields CDR1 LGHNA and CDR2 YNFKEQ. Trimming at V came to 1 base and at J to 4 bases, leaving 4 bases not matched to a gene. This CDR3 is built from 15 residues. Naive CD8 cells comprised CD45RO-negative, CCR7-positively selected cells, excluding terminally differentiated effector memory CD45RA+ cells. Sequencing used immunoSEQ multiplex PCR; TCRdb keeps in-frame clones, though not all of them. The table lists more than 550,000 clones, about 91% of them singletons. On this clone itself: Its antigen remains unknown.

The TCR was taken from a man under 40 in good health. The rearrangement links TRBV4-2 to TRBJ1-3; 7 nucleotides agree with TRBD1. The sample taken for sequencing was naive CD8+ T cells sorted from blood. The CDR3 nucleotides read TGTGCCAGCAGCCAAGGCACAGGGGTCGGAAACACCATATATTTT. Protein sequence: CASSQGTGVGNTIYF.